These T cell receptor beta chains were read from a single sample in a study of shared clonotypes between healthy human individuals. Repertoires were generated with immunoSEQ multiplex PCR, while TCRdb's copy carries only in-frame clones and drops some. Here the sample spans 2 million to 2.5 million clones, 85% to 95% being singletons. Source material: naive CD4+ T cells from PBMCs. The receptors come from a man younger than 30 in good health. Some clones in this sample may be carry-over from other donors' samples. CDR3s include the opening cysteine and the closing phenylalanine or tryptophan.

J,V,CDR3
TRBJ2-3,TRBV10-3,CAISPGDTQYF
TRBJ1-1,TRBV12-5,CASGSGTTRAYTEAFF
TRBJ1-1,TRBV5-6,CASSLARRSTEAFF
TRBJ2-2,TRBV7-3,CASSPGTYGELFF
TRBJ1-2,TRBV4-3,CASSQEQGGYTF
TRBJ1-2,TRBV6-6,CASSYGSGYTF
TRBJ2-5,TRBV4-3,CASSQEISRVGETQYF
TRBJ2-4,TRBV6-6,CASSSRTGLKNIQYF
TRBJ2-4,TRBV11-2,CASSLDVQELAKNIQYF
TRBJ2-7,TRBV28,CASSREASGRGEQYF
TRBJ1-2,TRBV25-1,CASSELGALPYGYTF
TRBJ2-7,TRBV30,CAWARDSYEQYF
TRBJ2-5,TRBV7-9,CASSLRGAETQYF
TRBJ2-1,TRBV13,CASSSLWGYSYNEQFF
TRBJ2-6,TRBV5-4,CASSEGSRPSGANVLTF
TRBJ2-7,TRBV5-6,CASSPFQSYEQYF
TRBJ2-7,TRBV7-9,CASSITSGSYYEQYF
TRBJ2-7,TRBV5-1,CASSLGPGRPSGEQYF
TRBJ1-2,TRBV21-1,CASSKDRGNYGYTF
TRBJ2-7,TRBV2,CASSESGTEGYEQYF
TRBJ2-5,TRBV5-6,CASSPRLTKETQYF
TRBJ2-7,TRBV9,CASSVGDGRAVMGNEQYF
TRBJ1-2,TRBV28,CASSSNRARGYTF
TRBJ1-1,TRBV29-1,CSVEVLGGLNTEAFF
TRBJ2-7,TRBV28,CAVLRAHALYEQYF
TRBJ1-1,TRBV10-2,CASSEYSSGTGNTEAFF
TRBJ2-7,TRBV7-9,CASSLSQGAYEQYF
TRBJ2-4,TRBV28,CASSLWGAELAKNIQYF
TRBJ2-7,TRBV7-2,CASSLGRRELSYEQYF
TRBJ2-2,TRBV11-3,CASSPRGGELFF
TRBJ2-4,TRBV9,CASSGPGPLAGNIQYF
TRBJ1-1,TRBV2,CASSIQGTTEAFF
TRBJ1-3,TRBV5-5,CASSLDLGRVPIYF
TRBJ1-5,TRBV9,CASSKTGNQPQHF
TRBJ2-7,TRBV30,CAWSVDRGLEQYF
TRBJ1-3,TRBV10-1,CASQDRVSGNTIYF
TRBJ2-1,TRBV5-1,CASSLTHGEQFF
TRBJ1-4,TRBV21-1,CASVRRGLPSTNEKLFF
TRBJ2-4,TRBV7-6,CASSAGTSRRAKNIQYF
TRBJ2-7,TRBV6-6,CASSKPTWYEQYF
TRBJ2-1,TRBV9,CASSKTSGRAEQFF
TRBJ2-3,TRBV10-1,CASSESWKGAADTQYF
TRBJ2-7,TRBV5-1,CASRQGDSYEQYF
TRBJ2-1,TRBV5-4,CASSRLAYNEQFF
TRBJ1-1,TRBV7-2,CASSLVFGGNTEAFF
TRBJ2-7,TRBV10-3,CAISESETLPRGYEQYF
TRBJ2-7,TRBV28,CASSSGTTTYEQYF
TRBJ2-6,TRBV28,CASSSHQGGTGANVLTF
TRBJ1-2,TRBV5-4,CASSLSGANNYGYTF
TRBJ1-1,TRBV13,CASSLITGNTEAFF
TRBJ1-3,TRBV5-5,CASSPGQGRDTIYF